This passage covers 18 T cell receptor beta chains from one sample sequenced in a study of cytotoxic CD8 clonotypes in ibrutinib-treated CLL. TCRdb keeps only in-frame clones here, not all; method: immunoSEQ multiplex PCR. The sample records about 50,000 clones, about three fifths being singletons. This material consisted of PBMCs, taken after 24 months of ibrutinib treatment. The origin of the receptors is a human donor with chronic lymphocytic leukemia.

This clone was recorded many times. V usage is TRBV2 and J usage is TRBJ1-2, with D uncertain. V was cut by 2 bases and J by 5 bases, with 6 bases left in between. CDR3 length: 12 amino acids. CDR1 SNHLY and CDR2 FYNNEI come from the germline V gene. The CDR3 region is CASSEQGYGYTF. DNA for the CDR3: TGTGCCAGCAGTGAACAAGGGTATGGCTACACCTTC.

This clone was detected only once. The genes are TRBV28 and TRBJ1-5, with 7 bases identical to TRBD1. This CDR3 has 14 residues. V dropped 2 bases and J dropped 11; count of bases not matched to a gene: 9. Germline CDR1 is MDHEN and CDR2 is SYDVKM. The CDR3 bases are TGTGCCAGCAGTTTAGGGGGACAGTTGAAATCCCAGCATTTT. Amino acids: CASSLGGQLKSQHF. The variable domain in full, completed from reference TRBV28 and TRBJ1-5, reads DVKVTQSSRYLVKRTGEKVFLECVQDMDHENMFWYRQDPGLGLRLIYFSYDVKMKEKGDIPEGYSVSREKKERFSLILESASTNQTSMYLCASSLGGQLKSQHFGDGTRLSIL.

The table lists this clone with a count of one. This specimen includes other DNA sequences encoding the same CDR3. This chain connects TRBV5-1 to TRBJ2-1; D possibly corresponds to TRBD1 (5 bases). V was pared by 3 bases and J by 2 bases, with 12 bases between. The CDR3 contains 15 residues. Germline V gene lookup returns CDR1 SGHRS and CDR2 YFSETQ. The CDR3 DNA is TGCGCCAGCAGCTCCACAGACAGCCCCTACAATGAGCAGTTCTTC. Protein product: CASSSTDSPYNEQFF.

J is TRBJ1-2 and V is TRBV11-2; D might be TRBD1 (6 bases). The V gene lost 10 bases and the J gene lost 3 bases, with 12 bases spanning the gap. Germline V gene data show CDR1 as SGHAT and CDR2 as FQNNGV. The CDR3 extends over 12 amino acids. DNA for the CDR3: TGTGCCACCCAGGGGCGGGACTATGGCTACACCTTC. This translates into CATQGRDYGYTF.

This clone was observed a few times. The rearrangement joins TRBV27 to TRBJ2-2; possibly TRBD2 for D (6 bases). The germline V gene has CDR1 MNHEY and CDR2 SMNVEV (reference sequence). The length of the CDR3 is 15 residues. The ends were cut back, 2 bases at V and 2 bases at J, with 9 bases in the middle. CDR3 DNA: TGTGCCAGCAGTTTAACCGGACTAAACACCGGGGAGCTGTTTTTT. Translated, it gives CASSLTGLNTGELFF.

The gene calls are TRBV5-1 and TRBJ2-5; 13 bases agree with TRBD2. V shed 3 bases and J 1 base; nucleotides not matched to a gene: 12. This CDR3 region has 19 residues. Germline V CDR1 and CDR2: SGHRS, YFSETQ. The CDR3 bases are TGCGCCAGCAGCTCCAACAATTTAGGGACTAGCGGGGCCCAAGAGACCCAGTACTTC. This sequence encodes CASSSNNLGTSGAQETQYF.

This clone was recorded a few times. The chain has TRBV12-5 and TRBJ1-1; a possible D gene is TRBD1 (6 bases). The V end lost 5 bases, the J end lost 0 bases, and 19 bases lay between the germline ends. The CDR3 loop spans 17 amino acids. Germline CDR1 LGHNT, CDR2 FRNRAP. The CDR3 loop is CASGQLRGSGVNTEAFF. The DNA of the CDR3 is TGTGCTAGTGGTCAGTTAAGGGGGAGTGGGGTGAACACTGAAGCTTTCTTT. Supplemented by reference TRBV12-5 and TRBJ1-1, the full variable domain reads DARVTQTPRHKVTEMGQEVTMRCQPILGHNTVFWYRQTMMQGLELLAYFRNRAPLDDSGMPKDRFSAEMPDATLATLKIQPSEPRDSAVYFCASGQLRGSGVNTEAFFGQGTRLTVV.

The V and J genes are TRBV5-1 and TRBJ2-1; D not certain. Germline assignment: CDR1 SGHRS and CDR2 YFSETQ. The V end was cut by 4 bases, the J end by 3 bases, with 14 bases between. This CDR3 is built from 15 residues. The chain's CDR3 is CASSPGHGLYNEQFF. CDR3 DNA sequence: TGCGCCAGCAGCCCGGGCCATGGGCTCTACAATGAGCAGTTCTTC.

The chain couples TRBV19 to TRBJ2-1, with TRBD1 as a possible D gene (6 bases). Germline CDR1 LNHDA, CDR2 SQIVND (reference sequence). The CDR3 contains 12 residues. V dropped 6 bases and J dropped 8 bases, with 11 bases sitting between them. CDR3 DNA sequence: TGTGCCAGTAGCACAGGGTGGGATGAGCAGTTCTTC. It is translated as CASSTGWDEQFF.

The chain uses TRBV2 and TRBJ1-2; D call uncertain. The germline V gene has CDR1 SNHLY and CDR2 FYNNEI. This CDR3 region has 12 residues. The ends were cut back, 7 bases at V and 8 bases at J, with 14 bases in the middle. The CDR3 nucleotides read TGTGCCAGCAAACCGAGACCCGCAGGCTACACCTTC. Its translation is CASKPRPAGYTF. Combining the CDR3 with reference TRBV2 and TRBJ1-2 gives the whole variable domain EPEVTQTPSHQVTQMGQEVILRCVPISNHLYFYWYRQILGQKVEFLVSFYNNEISEKSEIFDDQFSVERPDGSNFTLKIRSTKLEDSAMYFCASKPRPAGYTFGSGTRLTVV.

This clone was found a few times. The J gene is TRBJ2-1, the V gene TRBV7-8; D not resolved. V lost 5 bases, J lost 10 bases, and 9 bases lay in between. CDR1 is SGHVS and CDR2 is FQNEAQ in the germline V gene. This CDR3 spans 11 amino acids. Written as DNA, the CDR3 is TGTGCCAGCAGCCCTAGATGGGAGCAGTTCTTC. As protein: CASSPRWEQFF.

The chain uses TRBV9 and TRBJ1-3; 7 bases fit TRBD1. V was pared by 2 bases and J by 2 bases, with 1 base of the junction left unmatched. The CDR3 totals 14 residues. In germline, CDR1 is SGDLS, CDR2 YYNGEE. This CDR3 reads CASSVDRAGNTIYF. In DNA form, the CDR3 reads TGTGCCAGCAGCGTTGACAGGGCTGGAAACACCATATATTTT.

The genes are TRBV10-3 and TRBJ2-3; 7 bases line up with TRBD2. Germline CDR1 reads ENHRY; CDR2 reads SYGVKD. The CDR3 is 14 residues long. V trimming: 8 bases; J trimming: 2 bases; junction bases outside the gene matches: 7. The CDR3 spells CAISTAGSTDTQYF. DNA of the CDR3: TGTGCCATCTCCACAGCGGGGTCCACAGATACGCAGTATTTT.

This rearrangement joins TRBV2 to TRBJ2-7; the D call may be TRBD1 or TRBD2 (5 bases each). The CDR3 runs to 14 residues. In germline, CDR1 is SNHLY, CDR2 FYNNEI. Trimming took off 8 bases at V and 1 base at J, with 15 bases between the two ends. The CDR3 DNA follows: TGTGCCAGCGGACCGGACGGGACGTCCTACGAGCAGTACTTC. It yields the protein CASGPDGTSYEQYF.

V is TRBV19 and J is TRBJ2-3; D may be TRBD2 (6 bases). V was clipped by 6 bases and J by 9 bases, with 19 bases between them. CDR1 and CDR2 from the germline V gene are LNHDA and SQIVND (reference sequence). The CDR3 length is 14 residues. CDR3 sequence reads: CASSQTGVLLTQYF. CDR3 bases: TGTGCCAGTAGCCAAACGGGGGTTCTCTTGACGCAGTATTTT.

This chain links TRBV10-3 with TRBJ2-2; 8 bases agree with TRBD2. Germline V gives CDR1 ENHRY, CDR2 SYGVKD. The CDR3 spans 16 residues. V lost 2 bases and J lost 8; bases outside the gene matches: 10. CDR3 DNA sequence: TGTGCCATCAGTGAGAAGTCTAGCGGGTTCGGGGGGGAGCTGTTTTTT. As protein: CAISEKSSGFGGELFF.

This clone was found many times. The chain combines TRBV10-1 with TRBJ2-2; D is unclear. CDR3 length equals 14 residues. Trimming left V 2 bases short and J 5 bases short, with 9 bases between. CDR1 is WNHNN, CDR2 SYGVQD, per germline (reference sequence). The CDR3 sequence: CASSETWGTGELFF. The CDR3 DNA follows: TGCGCCAGCAGTGAGACGTGGGGAACCGGGGAGCTGTTTTTT.

The chain recombines TRBV4-1 with TRBJ2-7; 13 positions match TRBD2. CDR1 MGHRA and CDR2 YSYEKL come from the germline V gene. The CDR3 sequence is 16 residues long. The trim removed 1 base at V and 1 base at J, leaving 1 base unmatched. The CDR3 DNA reads TGCGCCAGCAGCCAAGGGACTAGCGGGGGTTCCTACGAGCAGTACTTC. Translation: CASSQGTSGGSYEQYF.